A selection of T cell receptor beta chains follows, all from one sample in a study of shared clonotypes between healthy human individuals. The table came from immunoSEQ multiplex PCR; TCRdb's copy has only in-frame clones and leaves some out. Of a few million clones in the sample, approximately 95% were seen once. Sequencing was carried out using naive CD4+ T cells from PBMCs. Receptors were obtained from a man in his late teens or twenties in good health. Some clones in this sample may be carry-over from other donors' samples. Each CDR3 is given with its conserved first and last residue. D genes are given only for firm matches. Rows may omit the clone size; those that give it use once, few, many or a size class.

V	D	J	size	CDR3	DNA
TRBV28	TRBD1	TRBJ1-3	-	CASSAPGTENTIYF	TGTGCCAGCAGTGCCCCCGGGACAGAAAACACCATATATTTT
TRBV4-2	TRBD2	TRBJ2-1	-	CASSQDRVRTSGNSYNEQFF	TGTGCCAGCAGCCAAGATCGGGTTAGGACTAGCGGGAACTCCTACAATGAGCAGTTCTTC
TRBV25-1	TRBD1	TRBJ2-3	-	CASSESGTVTDTQYF	TGTGCCAGCAGTGAATCGGGGACAGTCACAGATACGCAGTATTTT
TRBV28	TRBD2	TRBJ2-7	-	CASSSQLAVQSSYEQYF	TGTGCCAGCAGCTCCCAACTAGCGGTACAGAGCTCCTACGAGCAGTACTTC
TRBV2	-	TRBJ2-3	-	CASSDRLTAVDTQYF	TGTGCCAGCAGTGACCGATTGACAGCGGTAGATACGCAGTATTTT
TRBV7-9	-	TRBJ2-4	-	CASSLGDRLGQYF	TGTGCCAGCAGCCTAGGGGACCGGCTGGGTCAGTACTTC
TRBV29-1	-	TRBJ2-3	-	CSVETLGTDTQYF	TGCAGCGTTGAAACTCTAGGGACAGATACGCAGTATTTT
TRBV4-1	TRBD2	TRBJ2-2	-	CASSTPTGTSGEKSTGELFF	TGCGCCAGCAGCACCCCGACAGGGACTAGCGGGGAGAAGTCCACCGGGGAGCTGTTTTTT
TRBV5-1	TRBD1	TRBJ2-7	-	CASSLKGQGAYEQYF	TGCGCCAGCAGCTTAAAGGGACAGGGGGCGTACGAGCAGTACTTC
TRBV18	-	TRBJ1-2	once	CASSPLLGAQANYGYTF	TGTGCCAGCTCACCTCTTTTGGGAGCCCAAGCTAACTATGGCTACACCTTC
TRBV7-2	-	TRBJ2-1	-	CASSPRDIYYNEQFF	TGTGCCAGCAGCCCCCGGGACATCTACTACAATGAGCAGTTCTTC
TRBV6-6	-	TRBJ2-3	-	CASTLSGSGTDTQYF	TGTGCCAGCACGCTGAGTGGGAGTGGCACAGATACGCAGTATTTT
TRBV29-1	-	TRBJ2-7	-	CSVAGTLTYEQYF	TGCAGCGTTGCCGGGACCCTTACCTACGAGCAGTACTTC
TRBV7-9	TRBD1	TRBJ1-5	-	CASSPDRVGQPQHF	TGTGCCAGCAGCCCGGACAGGGTCGGCCAGCCCCAGCATTTT
TRBV28	-	TRBJ1-3	-	CASSFLYSGNTIYF	TGTGCCAGCAGTTTTCTGTACTCTGGAAACACCATATATTTT
TRBV28	TRBD1	TRBJ2-5	-	CASSPGTGEETQYF	TGTGCCAGCAGTCCCGGGACAGGGGAAGAGACCCAGTACTTC
TRBV6-6	-	TRBJ1-4	-	CASRGSTNEKLFF	TGTGCCAGCAGGGGATCAACTAATGAAAAACTGTTTTTT
TRBV7-9	-	TRBJ1-4	once	CASSLVLGEKLFF	TGTGCCAGCAGCTTAGTTTTAGGTGAAAAACTGTTTTTT
TRBV21-1	-	TRBJ2-2	-	CASSPLAGGQTGELFF	TGTGCCAGCAGCCCCCTAGCGGGAGGGCAAACCGGGGAGCTGTTTTTT
TRBV28	-	TRBJ1-4	-	CASSPPRTAKEKLFF	TGTGCCAGCAGTCCCCCGAGAACGGCAAAAGAAAAACTGTTTTTT
TRBV6-5	TRBD1	TRBJ1-1	-	CASSYDSGTAAAFF	TGTGCCAGCAGTTACGATTCCGGGACAGCCGCGGCTTTCTTT
TRBV7-2	-	TRBJ2-2	-	CASSLLPSNTGELFF	TGTGCCAGCAGCTTATTGCCTAGCAACACCGGGGAGCTGTTTTTT
TRBV21-1	-	TRBJ2-3	once	CASLYRDRGNCTDTQYF	TGTGCCAGCCTTTACCGGGACAGGGGCAACTGCACAGATACGCAGTATTTT